What follows describes a single T cell receptor (beta chain). These data belong to a study of preoperative IRX-2 immunotherapy in early breast cancer. The repertoire was sequenced with immunoSEQ multiplex PCR; TCRdb's copy has only in-frame clones and lacks some. The data show approximately 100,000 clones, about nine tenths seen once. Germline assignment: CDR1 LNHDA and CDR2 SQIVND (reference sequence). The CDR3 covers 13 residues. V was clipped by 5 bases and J by 6 bases, with 10 bases between them. Treatment indicated: preoperative locoregional IRX-2 cytokine immunotherapy. Patients received preoperative, locoregional IRX-2 cytokine immunotherapy in a phase Ib study.

The clonotype was recovered from a human donor with breast cancer. The rearrangement joins TRBV19 to TRBJ1-4; D unresolved. The sample here was tumor tissue, taken after IRX-2 immunotherapy. The CDR3 reads CASSPGLYEKLFF. The CDR3 DNA sequence: TGTGCCAGTAGTCCTGGACTGTATGAAAAACTGTTTTTT.